The entry that follows covers one TCR beta chain sequence. Its antigen remains undetermined. The sample holds no much larger clone one base away, and base qualities are not on file. Libraries were built with the immunoSEQ multiplex PCR assay. TCRdb took this table from immuneACCESS and kept in-frame rearrangements with V and J called. Such tables lack part of the clones; where checked against another copy, unresolved V genes explain under half of the gap, and the rest is unexplained. This sample lists 55,000 to 75,000 clones; roughly 89% were detected once. About 2% of the sample is held by the ten biggest clonotypes. V was cut back by 0 bases and J by 10 bases, leaving a gap of 22 bases between them. Via the germline V gene (reference sequence), CDR1 is GTSNPN and CDR2 SVGIG. The CDR3 measures 17 amino acids from cysteine to phenylalanine. Just CDR3 DNA is preserved here, 51 bases in frame from base 1.

This sample was taken from a study of T cell changes during pregnancy in multiple sclerosis (dated by TCRdb to the late 2010s). For the study in its entirety: The study examined how the T cell repertoire changed over the course of pregnancy in women with multiple sclerosis.

The sequence is built from TRBV30 and TRBJ1-6; too little of a D gene remains to name it. This sequence originates from a female donor in good health, enrolled as a control in a pregnancy study. Sequencing was performed on peripheral blood, taken in the third trimester of pregnancy. Read as DNA, the sequence is TGTGCCTGGAGTGTACATCATCACGGCCACGAGGGCTCACCCCTCCACTTT. It encodes CAWSVHHHGHEGSPLHF.